This passage covers 28 T cell receptor beta chains from one sample sequenced in a study of post-analysis software for immune sequencing data. Overall study findings and caveats: Controls had lower frequencies than patients of five or six TRBV segments, which included TRBV5-6, TRBV5-1 and TRBV20-1.

Their target antigens are unknown. Prepared TCR beta cDNA libraries contained unique molecular identifiers. TCRdb re-analysed the PCR reads in MiXCR, keeping a single row per CDR3 protein. The data hold about 770,000 distinct CDR3 sequences, with just over 45% observed a single time. Sequencing was done on a sample of blood. Source of these receptors: a girl aged 5-17 years with multiple sclerosis.

The genes are TRBV12-3 or TRBV12-4 and TRBJ1-1; D may be TRBD1 (6 bases). V was clipped by 10 bases and J by 6 bases, with 12 bases between them. There are 11 residues in the CDR3. CDR3 nucleotide sequence: TGTGCCACCAGAAACAGGGCTGAAGCTTTCTTT. Translated: CATRNRAEAFF.

The table lists this clonotype with a few counts. V is TRBV28 and J is TRBJ2-7; the match to TRBD1 covers 8 bases. The germline CDR1 and CDR2 sequences are MDHEN and SYDVKM. The CDR3 is 16 amino acids. J gave up 3 bases and V 5 bases, and 12 bases lay outside the gene matches. DNA of the CDR3: TGTGCCAGCAGTCCATACCCCGGACAGGGCCGCTACGAGCAGTACTTC. Translation gives CASSPYPGQGRYEQYF.

This clonotype appeared a few times. The chain is built from TRBV12-3 or TRBV12-4 and TRBJ2-7, with 12 nucleotides matching TRBD2. The CDR3 totals 16 residues. The V gene end was trimmed by 5 bases and the J gene end by 3 bases; junction bases not matched to a gene: 8. The CDR3 loop is CASSNLAGLAGYEQYF. The CDR3 nucleotides are TGTGCCAGCAGTAACTTGGCGGGACTAGCGGGCTACGAGCAGTACTTC.

This chain joins TRBV20-1 and TRBJ2-7, with D possibly matching TRBD2 (5 bases). Looked up from germline, CDR1 is DFQATT and CDR2 is SNEGSKA (reference sequence). This CDR3 is 12 amino acids long. The CDR3 coding sequence is TGCAGCGCAGCGGAGACCCAGATAGAGCAGTACTTC. Encoded protein: CSAAETQIEQYF.

This clonotype was seen more than once but under ten times. This chain joins TRBV28 and TRBJ2-5, with 15 bases matching TRBD2. The V and J ends lost 6 bases and 2 bases, in that order; junction bases with no gene match: 7. The CDR3 consists of 17 residues. Germline CDR1 is MDHEN and CDR2 is SYDVKM. CDR3 bases: TGTGCCAGCAGCCGTAGAGGGACTAGCGGGAGGCAAGAGACCCAGTACTTC. This gives the protein CASSRRGTSGRQETQYF.

This chain uses TRBV15 with TRBJ2-4; no reliable D call. The better agreement between TRBJ2-7 and the DNA end casts doubt on the J call. CDR1 and CDR2 (germline): LNHNV, YYDKDF (reference sequence). This CDR3 comprises 12 residues. CDR3: CATSRENSEQYF. The CDR3 DNA is TGTGCCACCAGCAGAGAGAACAGCGAGCAGTACTTC.

The genes are TRBV28 and TRBJ2-7, with 7 bases identical to TRBD1. Germline V gene data show CDR1 as MDHEN and CDR2 as SYDVKM. The V segment lost 3 bases and the J segment 1 base; nucleotides outside the gene matches: 6. The CDR3 totals 15 residues. The CDR3, as DNA: TGTGCCAGCAGTTTTGGACAGGTTGGGTCCTACGAGCAGTACTTC. This translates into CASSFGQVGSYEQYF.

J is TRBJ1-5 and V is TRBV20-1; TRBD1 is a possible D gene (5 bases). Germline V gene sequence: CDR1 DFQATT, CDR2 SNEGSKA (reference sequence). This CDR3 is 18 amino acids long. Trimming removed 3 bases at V and 0 bases at J, with 21 bases between. CDR3 sequence (DNA): TGCAGTGCTAGTCTACAGGCCGAACTAATATATAGCAATCAGCCCCAGCATTTT. This encodes CSASLQAELIYSNQPQHF.

CDR3 in DNA: TGCAGCGCACGGACAGGGCTAGCCGAGCAGTACTTC. Amino acids: CSARTGLAEQYF. The rearrangement uses TRBV29-1 and TRBJ2-5; 8 bases fit TRBD1. The end of the DNA aligns better with TRBJ2-7, so the J call may be wrong. There are 12 residues in the CDR3. Germline-derived CDR1 and CDR2 are SQVTM and ANQGSEA.

The chain has TRBV7-9 and TRBJ2-7, with D maybe TRBD2 (6 bases). The germline CDR1 and CDR2 sequences are SEHNR and FQNEAQ (reference sequence). Trimming shortened V by 4 bases and J by 6 bases, and 10 bases separated the two germline ends. The CDR3 has 12 residues. CDR3 amino acids: CASSSLAREQYF. The CDR3 nucleotides are TGTGCCAGCAGCTCACTAGCTCGCGAGCAGTACTTC. The entire variable domain, with the rest obtained from reference TRBV7-9 and TRBJ2-7, is as follows: DTGVSQNPRHKITKRGQNVTFRCDPISEHNRLYWYRQTLGQGPEFLTYFQNEAQLEKSRLLSDRFSAERPKGSFSTLEIQRTEQGDSAMYLCASSSLAREQYFGPGTRLTVT.

The count of this clonotype is one. This chain links TRBV7-6 with TRBJ2-1; D unresolved. Germline V gene lookup returns CDR1 SGHVS and CDR2 FNYEAQ. The CDR3 is made up of 12 amino acids. Trimming took off 1 base at V and 10 bases at J, with 8 bases between the two ends. Here the CDR3 DNA reads TGTGCCAGCAGCTTAGACCGTTCCGAGCAGTTCTTC. Its translation: CASSLDRSEQFF.

In this sample, this clonotype turned up a few times. This sequence joins TRBV20-1 and TRBJ2-5; 8 bases are a match to TRBD2. The CDR3 has 17 amino acids. V was clipped by 0 bases and J by 5 bases; unmatched bases: 14. The germline gives CDR1 DFQATT, CDR2 SNEGSKA (reference sequence). CDR3 sequence reads: CSARDGKGAGVGETQYF. The CDR3 nucleotides are TGCAGTGCTAGAGATGGCAAAGGAGCGGGAGTTGGGGAGACCCAGTACTTC.

This clonotype was found a few times. This chain uses TRBV7-9 with TRBJ1-2; D gene uncertain. The V gene lost 2 bases and the J gene lost 3 bases, with 7 bases spanning the gap. The CDR3 spans 13 residues. Germline-derived CDR1 and CDR2 are SEHNR and FQNEAQ (reference sequence). In nucleotides, the CDR3 is TGTGCCAGCAGCTTACAGCAATACTATGGCTACACCTTC. It translates to CASSLQQYYGYTF.

This clonotype was observed a few times. This chain uses TRBV29-1 with TRBJ2-4, with 7 bases fitting TRBD1. Germline V gene sequence: CDR1 SQVTM, CDR2 ANQGSEA. J lost 13 bases, V lost 7 bases, and 13 bases had no gene match. There are 12 residues in the CDR3. Here the CDR3 DNA reads TGCAGCGGGGGTGACAGGGTTGGGGAGCAGTACTTC. Protein sequence: CSGGDRVGEQYF.

This clonotype has only a few counts. The genes are TRBV7-3 and TRBJ2-1; D is perhaps TRBD1 (5 bases). V was trimmed by 2 bases and J by 4 bases, leaving 12 bases between them. Germline-derived CDR1 and CDR2 are SGHTA and FQGTGA. The CDR3 runs 15 residues. The CDR3 sequence is CASSLQGDHYNEQFF. CDR3 bases: TGTGCCAGCAGCTTACAGGGCGATCATTACAATGAGCAGTTCTTC.

V gene TRBV5-1 combines with J gene TRBJ2-1, with D possibly TRBD1 on 5 matching bases. The CDR3 length is 16 residues. The ends were cut back, 4 bases at V and 0 bases at J, with 14 bases in the middle. The germline CDR1 and CDR2 sequences are SGHRS and YFSETQ. In DNA, the CDR3 is TGCGCCAGCAGCCCTGACGGCCAGGGCTCCTACAATGAGCAGTTCTTC. As protein: CASSPDGQGSYNEQFF.

This clonotype was picked up one time. The chain couples TRBV29-1 to TRBJ2-2, with TRBD2 matching 8 bases. The germline V gene encodes CDR1 SQVTM and CDR2 ANQGSEA. The CDR3 is 14 residues long. The V segment lost 4 bases and the J segment 7 bases; nucleotides outside the gene matches: 8. CDR3 amino acids: CSVGLSTSVGELFF. CDR3 DNA: TGCAGCGTTGGGTTGTCGACTAGCGTCGGGGAGCTGTTTTTT.

The chain couples TRBV5-6 to TRBJ2-3, with D possibly TRBD1 on 5 matching bases. Germline CDR1 SGHDT, CDR2 YYEEEE. This CDR3 comprises 15 residues. Trimming left V 6 bases short and J 3 bases short, with 17 bases between. The CDR3 nucleotides are TGTGCCAGCACCCCGGGTCCAGGGCGGACAGATACGCAGTATTTT. It specifies CASTPGPGRTDTQYF.

Note on this clonotype: Its ends do not fully match the called genes, so a read error is possible. The chain recombines TRBV5-1 with TRBJ2-5, with TRBD2 identical over 9 bases. CDR3 length: 16 residues. Germline V gene sequence: CDR1 SGHRS, CDR2 YFSETQ. In DNA, the CDR3 is TGCACCAGCAGCTTGGTGGCTGGACTAGCGTCGGAGACCCAGTACTTC. Its translation is CTSSLVAGLASETQYF.

This chain connects TRBV25-1 to TRBJ2-4; possible D gene TRBD1, 6 bases. The CDR3 sequence is 12 residues long. CDR1 is MGHDK, CDR2 SYGVNS, per germline. Between the trimmed V and J ends, which lost 8 bases and 10 bases, there was a span of 15 bases. CDR3 sequence: CASGDRFGIQYF. The DNA of the CDR3 is TGTGCCAGCGGAGACAGGTTCGGAATTCAGTACTTC. Complete variable domain (other parts from reference TRBV25-1 and TRBJ2-4): EADIYQTPRYLVIGTGKKITLECSQTMGHDKMYWYQQDPGMELHLIHYSYGVNSTEKGDLSSESTVSRIRTEHFPLTLESARPSHTSQYLCASGDRFGIQYFGAGTRLSVL.

The chain carries TRBV20-1 and TRBJ1-1; weak D call: TRBD1 (5 bases). V lost 0 bases and J lost 4, with 15 bases in between. This CDR3 has 15 residues. In germline, CDR1 is DFQATT, CDR2 SNEGSKA (reference sequence). The CDR3 reads CSARDPRGGATEAFF. CDR3 coding DNA: TGCAGTGCTAGAGACCCCCGTGGGGGAGCCACTGAAGCTTTCTTT.

This clonotype was detected once. The chain has TRBV27 and TRBJ2-7, with a tentative D call TRBD1 (5 bases). The V gene lost 5 bases and the J gene lost 6 bases, with 23 bases spanning the gap. Germline CDR1 reads MNHEY; CDR2 reads SMNVEV (reference sequence). This CDR3 comprises 16 residues. The CDR3 nucleotides read TGTGCCAGCAGTAGCGCTGGCCGGGTTCTAAGGGGCGAGCAGTACTTC. Translating gives CASSSAGRVLRGEQYF.

The gene calls are TRBV20-1 and TRBJ2-7; a weak D match, TRBD1 (5 bases). Germline V lookup: CDR1 DFQATT, CDR2 SNEGSKA (reference sequence). V dropped 3 bases and J dropped 4 bases, with 13 bases sitting between them. The CDR3 has 13 residues. This CDR3 is CSARDIREYEQYF. The DNA for the CDR3 is TGCAGTGCTAGGGACATACGTGAATACGAGCAGTACTTC.

This clonotype has a single count. The chain links TRBV20-1 to TRBJ1-2; no reliable D call. Between the trimmed V and J ends, which lost 4 bases and 1 base, there was a span of 16 bases. Germline CDR1 and CDR2: DFQATT and SNEGSKA (reference sequence). CDR3 length equals 15 residues. Here the CDR3 DNA reads TGCAGTGCTATCCTCCTCGCAGATCTTAACTATGGCTACACCTTC. It is translated as CSAILLADLNYGYTF.

The chain carries TRBV15 and TRBJ1-2; D not certain. Germline V gives CDR1 LNHNV, CDR2 YYDKDF (reference sequence). The CDR3 covers 17 residues. V gave up 0 bases and J gave up 5 bases, with 19 bases separating them. The CDR3 DNA reads TGTGCCACCAGCAGAGATCCTGAGGGCGCCCCTGTTTATGGCTACACCTTC. As protein: CATSRDPEGAPVYGYTF.

This clonotype was seen only a few times. This rearrangement joins TRBV20-1 to TRBJ2-7; 9 bases map to TRBD2. CDR1 DFQATT and CDR2 SNEGSKA come from the germline V gene (reference sequence). Trimming took 1 base from V and 2 from J; bases not matched to a gene: 6. The CDR3 consists of 15 residues. CDR3 loop: CSARGLAGDTYEQYF. DNA for the CDR3: TGCAGTGCTAGAGGGTTAGCGGGGGATACCTACGAGCAGTACTTC.

This clonotype was recorded a few times. V gene TRBV7-2 combines with J gene TRBJ2-7; perhaps TRBD2 as D (5 bases). CDR1 and CDR2 from the germline V gene are SGHTA and FQGNSA. V was cut by 3 bases and J by 5 bases, with 11 bases left in between. The CDR3 is made up of 13 amino acids. CDR3 in DNA: TGTGCCAGCAGCTTTGAGGGCATCAACGAGCAGTACTTC. Translated: CASSFEGINEQYF.

The rearrangement uses TRBV4-1 and TRBJ2-7; 10 bases map to TRBD1. This CDR3 is 15 amino acids long. Germline trimming cut 0 bases from V and 4 bases from J; bases unmatched to any gene: 3. Germline-derived CDR1 and CDR2 are MGHRA and YSYEKL. The DNA of the CDR3 is TGCGCCAGCAGCCAAGAACGACAGGGGGCTTACGAGCAGTACTTC. Translation: CASSQERQGAYEQYF.